This TCR beta chain was profiled in a study of shared clonotypes between healthy human individuals. In the study overall: A few men and a couple of women, aged 18 to 49, were donors. Three plates were used per donor for CD4 naive, three for CD4 memory, two for CD8 naive and one for CD8 memory. Study outcomes and limitations: Despite large depth, sorted-subset datasets appeared incompletely sequenced.

Terminally differentiated effector memory CD45RA+ cells were excluded from the naive CD8 cells, which were CD45RO-negative and positively selected for CCR7. This clone is a singleton in its sample. The antigen is undetermined. The assay used deep level. The protocol was immunoSEQ multiplex PCR, while the TCRdb copy is restricted to in-frame clones and leaves out a portion. Among 2 million or so clones listed, around 96% were seen once. The TCR originated in a man between 18 and 29 years old in good health. Input material: naive CD8+ T cells sorted from blood.

For the CDR3, the DNA is TGCGCCAGCAGCCAAGAAACGGGGGCCCTATGGGAGCAGTTCTTC. Protein product: CASSQETGALWEQFF. The chain joins TRBV4-1 to TRBJ2-1; either TRBD1 or TRBD2 may supply D (6 bases each). The germline V gene has CDR1 MGHRA and CDR2 YSYEKL. This CDR3 is 15 amino acids long. V lost 0 bases and J 10 bases, leaving 16 bases between the germline ends.